Below, 13 T cell receptor beta chains from the same sample are listed, as sequenced in a study of response to subunit inactivated influenza vaccine (dated by TCRdb to the late 2010s). The library was produced with RT-PCR. TCRdb shows the sequencer as Illumina HiSeq 2500. TCRdb took the public reads, trimmed them with fastp at Q25, ran MiXCR for clone calling and kept in-frame beta chains. CDR3 protein sequences are deduplicated, and each keeps its most common genes and DNA. The sample data list 650,000 to 800,000 distinct CDR3 sequences, and approximately 15% of these were observed just once. Around 6.5% of the sample is held by the ten biggest clonotypes. The starting material was PBMCs from blood, obtained 14 to 15 days before vaccination. The receptors stem from a man in his fifties or sixties who received an inactivated influenza vaccine. Donor details come from another sample of the same person, matched by shared clones.

V usage is TRBV6-1 and J usage is TRBJ2-2; TRBD1 matches 7 bases. Germline CDR1 is MNHNS and CDR2 is SASEGT. This CDR3 region has 16 residues. J gave up 0 bases and V 4 bases, and 5 bases lay outside the gene matches. The CDR3 sequence: CASSVDRAPNTGELFF. The CDR3 bases are TGTGCCAGCAGTGTCGACAGGGCTCCGAACACCGGGGAGCTGTTTTTT.

In its sample, this clonotype was seen many times. The chain joins TRBV5-6 to TRBJ2-4, with D hard to call. The CDR3 covers 16 residues. Deletions cut 0 bases from V and 0 bases from J, with 10 bases between. Germline V gene sequence: CDR1 SGHDT, CDR2 YYEEEE. The CDR3 bases are TGTGCCAGCAGCTTGGTTGGAGCTTTAGCCAAAAACATTCAGTACTTC. Its protein is CASSLVGALAKNIQYF.

This clonotype has only a few counts. The V call is TRBV6-2 or TRBV6-3, the J call TRBJ1-2; D gene ambiguous. V was clipped by 6 bases and J by 3 bases, with 17 bases between them. The length of the CDR3 is 15 residues. Germline V gene data show CDR1 as MNHEY and CDR2 as SVGEGT. The CDR3 sequence is CASSYLQVEDYGYTF. The CDR3 nucleotides read TGTGCCAGCAGCTACCTCCAGGTCGAGGACTATGGCTACACCTTC.

The table lists this clonotype with many counts. The rearrangement joins TRBV11-2 to TRBJ2-7, with 11 bases that match TRBD2. CDR1 and CDR2 from the germline V gene are SGHAT and FQNNGV. V was clipped by 6 bases and J by 4 bases; unmatched bases: 8. The CDR3 contains 15 residues. The CDR3 protein is CASSLGTSGYYEQYF. The CDR3 DNA reads as TGTGCCAGCAGTCTCGGGACTAGCGGATATTACGAGCAGTACTTC.

The V and J genes are TRBV7-9 and TRBJ1-1, with D possibly being TRBD1 (6 bases). CDR3 length: 15 residues. CDR1 SEHNR and CDR2 FQNEAQ come from the germline V gene (reference sequence). The ends were cut back, 5 bases at V and 2 bases at J, with 15 bases in the middle. In nucleotides, the CDR3 is TGTGCCAGCAGCCGATATGTGGGGGCTAACACTGAAGCTTTCTTT. Protein product: CASSRYVGANTEAFF.

This clonotype was seen a few times. This chain uses TRBV28 with TRBJ1-1, with D hard to call. The CDR3 runs 11 residues. The V gene lost 6 bases and the J gene lost 10 bases, with 12 bases spanning the gap. Germline V gives CDR1 MDHEN, CDR2 SYDVKM. The CDR3 DNA is TGTGCCAGCAGGGATTCGGCTTCAGCTTTCTTT. This gives the protein CASRDSASAFF.

The gene calls are TRBV6-1 and TRBJ2-2; D is perhaps TRBD1 or TRBD2 (5 bases each). This CDR3 contains 15 residues. The germline V gene has CDR1 MNHNS and CDR2 SASEGT. The V end was cut by 6 bases, the J end by 2 bases, with 13 bases between. The CDR3 DNA reads as TGTGCCAGCAGGGGGACGGACAATAACACCGGGGAGCTGTTTTTT. Its protein is CASRGTDNNTGELFF.

This clonotype has a handful of counts. The genes are TRBV7-2 and TRBJ2-3; no clear D. Trimming took off 0 bases at V and 6 bases at J, with 10 bases between the two ends. This CDR3 has 14 residues. Germline values: CDR1 SGHTA, CDR2 FQGNSA. The CDR3 DNA follows: TGTGCCAGCAGCTTAGCGGGGAAATTGGATACGCAGTATTTT. Translation: CASSLAGKLDTQYF.

As to this clonotype: A read error may explain this, as a much larger clone is one base away. This chain uses TRBV2 with TRBJ2-1, with D perhaps TRBD2 (6 bases). This CDR3 is built from 15 residues. CDR1 and CDR2 from the germline V gene are SNHLY and FYNNEI. Between the trimmed V and J ends, which lost 7 bases and 4 bases, there was a span of 17 bases. The CDR3 here is CASIRISGVYNEQFF. In DNA, the CDR3 is TGTGCCAGCATTAGGATTAGCGGAGTATACAATGAGCAGTTCTTC.

This clonotype has more than one count but fewer than ten. The chain uses TRBV14 and TRBJ2-5, with a tentative D call TRBD2 (6 bases). Trimming removed 2 bases at V and 7 bases at J, with 20 bases between. CDR1 and CDR2 from the germline V gene are SGHDN and FVKESK. The CDR3 is 16 amino acids. CDR3 in amino acids: CASSQPMGLHLWTQYF. The DNA for the CDR3 is TGTGCCAGCAGCCAACCCATGGGACTCCATTTGTGGACCCAGTACTTC. The whole variable domain, filled in from reference TRBV14 and TRBJ2-5, reads EAGVTQFPSHSVIEKGQTVTLRCDPISGHDNLYWYRRVMGKEIKFLLHFVKESKQDESGMPNNRFLAERTGGTYSTLKVQPAELEDSGVYFCASSQPMGLHLWTQYFGPGTRLLVL.

This chain joins TRBV2 and TRBJ1-1; no clear D gene. The V gene lost 7 bases and the J gene lost 5 bases, with 14 bases spanning the gap. The germline V gene has CDR1 SNHLY and CDR2 FYNNEI. The CDR3 has 13 amino acids. The CDR3 region is CASISKRRTEAFF. The CDR3 nucleotides read TGTGCCAGCATCAGTAAGCGGAGGACTGAAGCTTTCTTT.

This rearrangement joins TRBV6-2 or TRBV6-3 to TRBJ1-4, with 7 bases lining up with TRBD1. V lost 8 bases and J lost 8; bases outside the gene matches: 8. CDR3 length: 13 residues. CDR1 and CDR2 from the germline V gene are MNHEY and SVGEGT. The DNA for the CDR3 is TGTGCCAGCTCGGGACAGAGGGGAGAAAAACTGTTTTTT. Its translation: CASSGQRGEKLFF.

The V gene is TRBV7-2, the J gene TRBJ2-7, with TRBD2 identical over 10 bases. This CDR3 has 16 amino acids. The V and J ends lost 5 bases and 1 base, in that order; junction bases with no gene match: 8. Germline V CDR1 and CDR2: SGHTA, FQGNSA. CDR3 amino acids: CASSTYLAGGSYEQYF. The CDR3, as DNA: TGTGCCAGCAGCACATACTTAGCGGGGGGATCCTACGAGCAGTACTTC.